The clone carrying this TCR beta chain was counted between two and nine times. The data were obtained in a study of T cells after yellow fever vaccination. About the study: Preparation used SMART-Seq v4 Ultra Low Input for the low-cell-number fractions.

In TCRdb, the 5' RACE reads were re-called with MiXCR into one record per CDR3 protein. The table lists 150,000 to 200,000 distinct CDR3 sequences, more than 5.5% of them singletons. The CDR3 is 16 residues long. Trimming took off 4 bases at V and 0 bases at J, with 10 bases between the two ends. Germline V gene data show CDR1 as LGHDT and CDR2 as YNNKEL (reference sequence). The source is a man aged 18-30 years who received the YFV17D yellow fever vaccine. This sample comprised CD4+ T cells sorted from PBMCs, obtained about 5 days after the first yellow fever vaccination. J is TRBJ2-6 and V is TRBV3-1; tentatively, D is TRBD1 or TRBD2 (5 bases each). The CDR3 region is CASSRGGLSGANVLTF. CDR3 nucleotides: TGTGCCAGCAGCCGGGGCGGACTCTCTGGGGCCAACGTCCTGACTTTC.